The TCR beta chain described here comes from a study of PD-1 blockade in classical Hodgkin lymphoma. As for this clone: The antigen is unknown.

Study-wide results and limits: Baseline diversity in complete responders resembled that of newly diagnosed patients. By cycle point C4D1, TCR diversity had risen significantly in CD4+ cells (but not CD8+ cells).

This sample's time point: cycle 4 day 1 (C4D1), after more than five weeks of nivolumab. All the patients suffered relapse after autologous stem cell transplantation, and brentuximab vedotin exposure differed. Magnetic negative selection served to purify CD4+ T cells out of PBMCs that had been thawed. Best responses fell into complete response, partial response or progressive disease. Assay: immunoSEQ multiplex PCR; the TCRdb copy retains only in-frame clones and omits some. The data show about 30,000 clones, 85% to 90% seen once. This CDR3 region has 14 residues. V was clipped by 10 bases and J by 2 bases, with 16 bases between them. Germline V lookup: CDR1 MNHEY, CDR2 SMNVEV (reference sequence).

Sequencing used CD4+ T cells from blood, obtained before the fourth cycle of nivolumab. The V and J genes are TRBV27 and TRBJ2-3, with D possibly matching TRBD2 (5 bases). The sequence derives from a human donor with classical Hodgkin lymphoma. Written as DNA, the CDR3 is TGTGCCACCCGACGAGAGGGCACCACAGATACGCAGTATTTT. This translates into CATRREGTTDTQYF.